These T cell receptor beta chains were read from a single sample in a study of cytomegalovirus exposure and HLA in healthy donors. The data were produced by immunoSEQ multiplex PCR, yet TCRdb's version contains in-frame clones alone and is incomplete. Of some 170,000 clones in the sample, about 89% were seen once. Material: PBMCs. Source of these receptors: a man between 18 and 35 years old in good health and CMV-seropositive. Both conserved end residues are part of each CDR3. D genes are given only for firm matches. Clone size is shown for a subset of rows, as once, few, many or a class of expanded clone.

v_call: TRBV20-1
d_call: -
clone_size: -
j_call: TRBJ2-7
cdr3_aa: CSANIAYEQYF
cdr3_nt: TGCAGTGCGAACATTGCCTACGAGCAGTACTTC

v_call: TRBV14
d_call: TRBD2
clone_size: -
j_call: TRBJ2-5
cdr3_aa: CASSHRSFAGAGETQYF
cdr3_nt: TGTGCCAGCAGCCACCGTTCGTTCGCGGGAGCAGGAGAGACCCAGTACTTC

v_call: TRBV2
d_call: TRBD1
clone_size: -
j_call: TRBJ2-7
cdr3_aa: CASLPGVGQGYEQYF
cdr3_nt: TGTGCCAGCCTACCTGGGGTGGGACAGGGTTACGAGCAGTACTTC

v_call: TRBV11-2
d_call: TRBD1
clone_size: -
j_call: TRBJ2-3
cdr3_aa: CASSLGRGLSNTDTQYF
cdr3_nt: TGTGCCAGCAGCTTAGGCAGGGGGCTTTCTAATACAGATACGCAGTATTTT

v_call: TRBV11-2
d_call: -
clone_size: once
j_call: TRBJ2-7
cdr3_aa: CASSSPPGEQYF
cdr3_nt: TGTGCCAGCAGCTCGCCCCCCGGCGAGCAGTACTTC

v_call: TRBV28
d_call: TRBD2
clone_size: -
j_call: TRBJ2-7
cdr3_aa: CASSLLGTTSYEQYF
cdr3_nt: TGTGCCAGCAGTTTATTAGGGACTACATCCTACGAGCAGTACTTC

v_call: TRBV7-2
d_call: -
clone_size: -
j_call: TRBJ2-6
cdr3_aa: CASSLRDIPFGANVLTF
cdr3_nt: TGTGCCAGCAGCTTACGGGACATCCCTTTTGGGGCCAACGTCCTGACTTTC

v_call: TRBV2
d_call: TRBD1
clone_size: -
j_call: TRBJ2-7
cdr3_aa: CASKGTGWYEQYF
cdr3_nt: TGTGCCAGCAAAGGGACAGGGTGGTACGAGCAGTACTTC

v_call: TRBV29-1
d_call: -
clone_size: -
j_call: TRBJ2-7
cdr3_aa: CSVPGHSPYEQYF
cdr3_nt: TGCAGCGTCCCTGGACACAGCCCTTACGAGCAGTACTTC

v_call: TRBV5-6
d_call: -
clone_size: -
j_call: TRBJ2-2
cdr3_aa: CASSSPGTNTGELFF
cdr3_nt: TGTGCCAGCAGCTCCCCAGGGACGAACACCGGGGAGCTGTTTTTT

v_call: TRBV7-2
d_call: -
clone_size: -
j_call: TRBJ1-5
cdr3_aa: CASSLGQAGLHQPQHF
cdr3_nt: TGTGCCAGCAGCTTAGGACAGGCCGGTCTTCATCAGCCCCAGCATTTT

v_call: TRBV6-4
d_call: TRBD2
clone_size: few
j_call: TRBJ2-1
cdr3_aa: CASSDSGLADYNEQFF
cdr3_nt: TGTGCCAGCAGTGACTCCGGGCTAGCGGACTACAATGAGCAGTTCTTC

v_call: TRBV6-5
d_call: TRBD2
clone_size: -
j_call: TRBJ2-1
cdr3_aa: CASSYSRLAGSNEQFF
cdr3_nt: TGTGCCAGCAGTTACTCGAGGCTAGCGGGGAGCAATGAGCAGTTCTTC

v_call: TRBV7-6
d_call: -
clone_size: -
j_call: TRBJ2-5
cdr3_aa: CASSLGLQETQYF
cdr3_nt: TGTGCCAGCAGCTTGGGCCTCCAAGAGACCCAGTACTTC

v_call: TRBV14
d_call: TRBD2
clone_size: -
j_call: TRBJ2-2
cdr3_aa: CASSQDPLKAGGDGELFF
cdr3_nt: TGTGCCAGCAGCCAAGATCCCCTAAAAGCGGGAGGCGACGGGGAGCTGTTTTTT

v_call: TRBV18
d_call: TRBD1
clone_size: -
j_call: TRBJ2-2
cdr3_aa: CASSPRLPGQGDTGELFF
cdr3_nt: TGTGCCAGCTCACCGAGACTTCCGGGACAGGGGGACACCGGGGAGCTGTTTTTT

v_call: TRBV25-1
d_call: -
clone_size: -
j_call: TRBJ1-1
cdr3_aa: CASSDGGMPEAFF
cdr3_nt: TGTGCCAGCAGTGATGGGGGGATGCCTGAAGCTTTCTTT

v_call: TRBV18
d_call: -
clone_size: -
j_call: TRBJ1-1
cdr3_aa: CASSPSSGIDTEAFF
cdr3_nt: TGTGCCAGCTCACCCTCTTCGGGTATTGACACTGAAGCTTTCTTT

v_call: TRBV28
d_call: -
clone_size: -
j_call: TRBJ2-1
cdr3_aa: CASSLGLLSRYNEQFF
cdr3_nt: TGTGCCAGCAGTTTAGGGCTCTTATCCAGATACAATGAGCAGTTCTTC

v_call: TRBV7-3
d_call: TRBD1
clone_size: -
j_call: TRBJ1-1
cdr3_aa: CASSFSGTGRTEAFF
cdr3_nt: TGTGCCAGCAGCTTCTCCGGGACAGGGAGAACTGAAGCTTTCTTT

v_call: TRBV11-2
d_call: -
clone_size: -
j_call: TRBJ2-7
cdr3_aa: CASSLSSGFESYEQYF
cdr3_nt: TGTGCCAGCAGCCTCTCCTCGGGATTCGAAAGCTACGAGCAGTACTTC

v_call: TRBV4-1
d_call: TRBD1
clone_size: -
j_call: TRBJ2-4
cdr3_aa: CASSQDGQGMAGGAKNIQYF
cdr3_nt: TGCGCCAGCAGCCAAGATGGACAGGGGATGGCCGGAGGAGCCAAAAACATTCAGTACTTC

v_call: TRBV27
d_call: -
clone_size: -
j_call: TRBJ1-5
cdr3_aa: CASSLFEGWQPQHF
cdr3_nt: TGTGCCAGCAGTTTATTTGAGGGTTGGCAGCCCCAGCATTTT

v_call: TRBV7-8
d_call: -
clone_size: -
j_call: TRBJ2-7
cdr3_aa: CASSLVVGSRYEQYF
cdr3_nt: TGTGCCAGCAGCTTAGTGGTCGGGAGCAGGTACGAGCAGTACTTC

v_call: TRBV4-3
d_call: -
clone_size: -
j_call: TRBJ2-2
cdr3_aa: CASSQDGAGELFF
cdr3_nt: TGCGCCAGCAGCCAAGACGGGGCCGGGGAGCTGTTTTTT

v_call: TRBV7-2
d_call: -
clone_size: -
j_call: TRBJ2-3
cdr3_aa: CASSFMRRGTDTQYF
cdr3_nt: TGTGCCAGCAGCTTTATGCGGAGAGGCACAGATACGCAGTATTTT

v_call: TRBV5-6
d_call: -
clone_size: -
j_call: TRBJ2-3
cdr3_aa: CASSWERTQYF
cdr3_nt: TGTGCCAGCAGTTGGGAGCGTACGCAGTATTTT

v_call: TRBV9
d_call: -
clone_size: -
j_call: TRBJ2-3
cdr3_aa: CASSVSSTDTQYF
cdr3_nt: TGTGCCAGCAGCGTATCTAGCACAGATACGCAGTATTTT

v_call: TRBV7-9
d_call: -
clone_size: once
j_call: TRBJ2-7
cdr3_aa: CASSLIARPYEQYF
cdr3_nt: TGTGCCAGCAGCCTAATAGCGCGACCCTACGAGCAGTACTTC

v_call: TRBV10-3
d_call: -
clone_size: few
j_call: TRBJ1-2
cdr3_aa: CAISESAEDGYTF
cdr3_nt: TGTGCCATCAGTGAGTCGGCGGAAGATGGCTACACCTTC

v_call: TRBV2
d_call: -
clone_size: -
j_call: TRBJ1-2
cdr3_aa: CASSTRGDYGYTF
cdr3_nt: TGTGCCAGCAGTACCAGGGGAGATTATGGCTACACCTTC

v_call: TRBV7-9
d_call: -
clone_size: -
j_call: TRBJ2-7
cdr3_aa: CASSWGGTHEQYF
cdr3_nt: TGTGCCAGCAGCTGGGGTGGGACACACGAGCAGTACTTC

v_call: TRBV6-5
d_call: -
clone_size: -
j_call: TRBJ2-5
cdr3_aa: CASGMGVGETQYF
cdr3_nt: TGTGCCAGCGGAATGGGAGTGGGGGAGACCCAGTACTTC

v_call: TRBV20-1
d_call: TRBD1
clone_size: -
j_call: TRBJ1-1
cdr3_aa: CSARTGHEAFF
cdr3_nt: TGCAGTGCCCGGACAGGGCACGAAGCTTTCTTT

v_call: TRBV27
d_call: TRBD1
clone_size: -
j_call: TRBJ1-2
cdr3_aa: CASSPRDRLGGYTF
cdr3_nt: TGTGCCAGCAGTCCCCGGGACAGACTAGGGGGCTACACCTTC

v_call: TRBV7-3
d_call: TRBD2
clone_size: -
j_call: TRBJ2-1
cdr3_aa: CASSLGTSGYNEQFF
cdr3_nt: TGTGCCAGCAGCTTAGGGACTAGCGGGTACAATGAGCAGTTCTTC

v_call: TRBV5-1
d_call: TRBD1
clone_size: -
j_call: TRBJ2-2
cdr3_aa: CASSLAARGLAGELFF
cdr3_nt: TGCGCCAGCAGCTTGGCGGCCAGGGGGCTAGCCGGGGAGCTGTTTTTT